The 15 T cell receptor beta chains below were found in one sample sequenced in a study of regulatory T cells in long-lasting Graves disease. Assembly of TCR beta libraries relied on iRepertoire HTBI primers together with Arm-PCR of CDR3 regions. TCRdb passed the multiplex PCR reads through MiXCR, listing each CDR3 protein once. The sample records more than 400,000 distinct CDR3 sequences, under 20% being singletons. Time point described: newly diagnosed GD, antithyroid drugs for less than 3 months. RNA from PBMCs was the source of the TCR library. These sequences were also reported in another study, on T cells in Graves' hyperthyroidism and ophthalmopathy.

Sequencing used peripheral blood mononuclear cells (PBMCs), obtained at new diagnosis, from a patient treated with antithyroid drugs. The receptors shown here come from a man aged 40-49 years with Graves disease.

This clonotype was seen at least ten times. The rearrangement links TRBV30 to TRBJ2-2; D remains ambiguous. The V and J ends lost 3 bases and 6 bases respectively, with 11 bases between them. Germline V gene data show CDR1 as GTSNPN and CDR2 as SVGIG (reference sequence). This CDR3 spans 13 amino acids. CDR3 protein: CAWRSSGPGELFF. Written as DNA, the CDR3 is TGTGCCTGGAGGTCTTCCGGACCCGGGGAGCTGTTTTTT. Supplemented by reference TRBV30 and TRBJ2-2, the full variable domain reads SQTIHQWPATLVQPVGSPLSLECTVEGTSNPNLYWYRQAAGRGLQLLFYSVGIGQISSEVPQNLSASRPQDRQFILSSKKLLLSDSGFYLCAWRSSGPGELFFGEGSRLTVL.

This clonotype occurred many times. V is TRBV27 and J is TRBJ2-4; possibly TRBD2 for D (7 bases). CDR1 MNHEY and CDR2 SMNVEV come from the germline V gene (reference sequence). This CDR3 has 15 residues. V was trimmed by 8 bases and J by 2 bases, leaving 16 bases between them. The CDR3 bases are TGTGCCAGCGGGGGGGGGCGCGGATCCAAAAACATTCAGTACTTC. Translating gives CASGGGRGSKNIQYF.

In this sample, this clonotype turned up many times. The V call is TRBV7-8, the J call TRBJ1-1; D is ambiguous. The V and J ends lost 5 bases and 6 bases respectively, with 16 bases between them. This CDR3 region has 14 residues. CDR1 SGHVS and CDR2 FQNEAQ come from the germline V gene. The CDR3 sequence is CASSGGGIIAEAFF. CDR3 coding DNA: TGTGCCAGCAGCGGAGGAGGGATCATCGCTGAAGCTTTCTTT.

This clonotype was counted many times. The V call is TRBV28, the J call TRBJ1-5; 9 positions match TRBD1. J lost 6 bases, V lost 6 bases, and 9 bases had no gene match. The CDR3 is made up of 15 amino acids. Germline V CDR1 and CDR2: MDHEN, SYDVKM. Written as DNA, the CDR3 is TGTGCCAGCAGGGAGGACAGGGGAGAGCGTCAGCCCCAGCATTTT. Its translation is CASREDRGERQPQHF.

This clonotype was observed a few times. The rearrangement uses TRBV12-3 or TRBV12-4 and TRBJ2-7; 7 nucleotides agree with TRBD1. V trimming: 7 bases; J trimming: 1 base; junction bases outside the gene matches: 1. The CDR3 is 12 residues long. CDR3 DNA: TGTGCCAGCACGACAGGGTCCTACGAGCAGTACTTC. Translated, it gives CASTTGSYEQYF.

V and J are TRBV28 and TRBJ2-4; 8 bases are shared with TRBD2. CDR1 and CDR2 from the germline V gene are MDHEN and SYDVKM. The CDR3 length is 14 residues. The J segment lost 5 bases and the V segment lost 5 bases, leaving 5 bases of the junction unmatched. The CDR3 is CASSPGGAENIQYF. Written as DNA, the CDR3 is TGTGCCAGCAGTCCCGGGGGGGCTGAAAACATTCAGTACTTC.

This clonotype was picked up many times. The chain links TRBV11-2 to TRBJ1-1, with D perhaps matching TRBD1 (5 bases). The germline V gene has CDR1 SGHAT and CDR2 FQNNGV. V lost 2 bases and J 4 bases, leaving 20 bases between the germline ends. The CDR3 sequence is 17 residues long. As DNA, the CDR3 is TGTGCCAGCAGCTTATGGGGCTGGGATCTTGGCAGCACTGAAGCTTTCTTT. Its translation: CASSLWGWDLGSTEAFF.

This clonotype was seen repeatedly, ten times or more. CDR3 region: CAWRFPPTGELFF. The CDR3, as DNA: TGTGCCTGGAGGTTCCCCCCAACCGGGGAGCTGTTTTTT. The J gene is TRBJ2-2, the V gene TRBV30; D gene uncertain. V lost 3 bases and J lost 5, with 10 bases in between. The germline CDR1 and CDR2 sequences are GTSNPN and SVGIG (reference sequence). The CDR3 sequence is 13 residues long.

Note on this clonotype: This may come from a read error, since a much larger clone is one base off. The CDR3 sequence is CASSQQGRGSYEQYF. DNA of the CDR3: TGTGCCAGCAGTCAACAGGGTCGGGGCTCCTACGAGCAGTACTTC. The V and J genes are TRBV28 and TRBJ2-7; D may be TRBD1 (6 bases). With 5 bases removed from V and 0 bases from J, the gap between germline ends came to 14 bases. CDR3 size: 15 residues. Germline CDR1 is MDHEN and CDR2 is SYDVKM.

This chain joins TRBV7-2 and TRBJ2-3; D unclear. The CDR3 has 15 residues. Germline V gene sequence: CDR1 SGHTA, CDR2 FQGNSA. Trimming stripped 1 base from V and 2 bases from J, with 10 bases between. The CDR3 coding sequence is TGTGCCAGCAGCTTAGGGTGGTCTAACACAGATACGCAGTATTTT. Translation gives CASSLGWSNTDTQYF.

This chain uses TRBV6-4 with TRBJ1-5; D may be TRBD1 (5 bases). Germline lookup yields CDR1 MRHNA and CDR2 SNTAGT. V was pared by 3 bases and J by 1 base, with 13 bases between. This CDR3 comprises 16 residues. The CDR3 reads CASSDISGRSNQPQHF. DNA of the CDR3: TGTGCCAGCAGTGATATTTCAGGGAGGAGCAATCAGCCCCAGCATTTT.

The chain has TRBV19 and TRBJ2-2, with D perhaps matching TRBD1 (5 bases). Trimming removed 2 bases from V and 5 bases from J, with 18 bases in between. The CDR3 consists of 17 residues. CDR1 and CDR2 from the germline V gene are LNHDA and SQIVND (reference sequence). CDR3 bases: TGTGCCAGTAGTATATTTCGGGTTGGCAGGGTGACCGGGGAGCTGTTTTTT. Its translation is CASSIFRVGRVTGELFF.

This clonotype has a count of ten or more. V and J are TRBV28 and TRBJ2-2; 7 positions match TRBD1. The V and J ends lost 6 bases and 7 bases, in that order; junction bases with no gene match: 8. The CDR3 has 14 amino acids. Per germline, CDR1 MDHEN and CDR2 SYDVKM. CDR3 nucleotides: TGTGCCAGCAGAGGGACAGCCGTCGTCGGGGAGCTGTTTTTT. It yields the protein CASRGTAVVGELFF.

V and J are TRBV18 and TRBJ2-5, with TRBD1 identical over 7 bases. Germline V CDR1 and CDR2: KGHSH, LQKENI. V shed 3 bases and J 3 bases; nucleotides not matched to a gene: 7. The CDR3 sequence is 15 residues long. This CDR3 reads CASSPTTTGEETQYF. CDR3 in DNA: TGTGCCAGCTCACCCACAACAACAGGGGAAGAGACCCAGTACTTC.

This chain uses TRBV5-1 with TRBJ2-5; 8 positions match TRBD1. The CDR3 is 14 residues long. Unmatched junction bases numbered 8, after V lost 3 bases and J lost 7 bases. Germline V gene lookup returns CDR1 SGHRS and CDR2 YFSETQ. CDR3 coding DNA: TGCGCCAGCAGCTCGGGACAGGTGAGGGGGACCCAGTACTTC. Protein sequence: CASSSGQVRGTQYF.